This T cell receptor beta chain was identified in a study of cytomegalovirus exposure and HLA in healthy donors. Study-level background: A prior study identified 120 million or so unique TCR beta sequences from about 180 million T cells.

The PCR ran on 60 Vbeta and 13 Jbeta primers. Sequencing was performed with immunoSEQ multiplex PCR; in TCRdb, only in-frame clones are kept and a portion is missing. The repertoire includes about 160,000 clones, 70% to 90% of them detected once, and under 2% sits in the top ten. General study findings and limits: A list of 150 to 200 TCR beta chains associated with cytomegalovirus was given. It was only CMV serostatus that was available as immune exposure information.

With respect to this clone: Its antigen is still unknown.

The germline V gene encodes CDR1 SNHLY and CDR2 FYNNEI. The CDR3 contains 13 residues. V lost 3 bases and J 2 bases, leaving 7 bases between the germline ends. The TCR sequence derives from a woman aged 18-29 years in good health and CMV-seronegative. The chain carries TRBV2 and TRBJ2-5, with D maybe TRBD2 (5 bases). Sequenced input: PBMCs. Here the CDR3 reads CASSEREQETQYF. The CDR3 bases are TGTGCCAGCAGTGAGAGGGAGCAAGAGACCCAGTACTTC.